The present T cell receptor beta chain was sequenced within a study of human thymus T cells. Notes on the study in general: Thymic and blood repertoires showed apparently biased V and J gene usage. Related research described thymic repertoires that were highly overlapping among unrelated individuals.

The germline V and J ends were trimmed by 6 bases and 6 bases, with 21 bases remaining between them. Germline CDR1 SGHKS, CDR2 YYEKEE (reference sequence). The CDR3 is made up of 16 amino acids. Resections from corrective heart surgery supplied the thymus tissue. Having surgery to correct congenital heart defects, healthy Finnish infants acted as the donors. The protocol was immunoSEQ multiplex PCR, while the TCRdb copy is restricted to in-frame clones and leaves out a portion. Found here are under 95,000 clones, over 85% of them singletons; the top ten hold 0.03% to 0.035%. On this clone itself: Its specificity is unknown.

This receptor was taken from a girl under three years old with a congenital heart defect but otherwise immunologically healthy. The chain is built from TRBV5-5 and TRBJ2-2; D could derive from TRBD1 or TRBD2 (6 bases each). The sample was thymus tissue. The CDR3 DNA reads TGTGCCAGCACCCACTCAGGGGCGGGAAGGTCCGGGGAGCTGTTTTTT. Protein: CASTHSGAGRSGELFF. Filled out from reference TRBV5-5 and TRBJ2-2, the complete variable domain reads DAGVTQSPTHLIKTRGQQVTLRCSPISGHKSVSWYQQVLGQGPQFIFQYYEKEERGRGNFPDRFSARQFPNYSSELNVNALLLGDSALYLCASTHSGAGRSGELFFGEGSRLTVL.